This T cell receptor beta chain comes out of a study of patients and donors after allogeneic stem cell transplantation. Germline values: CDR1 MGHDK, CDR2 SYGVNS. V lost 2 bases to trimming and J lost 7 bases; unmatched junction nucleotides: 1. The CDR3 is made up of 13 amino acids. TCRdb itself ran the RT-PCR reads through MiXCR, one entry per CDR3 protein. The sample yields some 30,000 distinct CDR3 sequences, around 40% seen once. This clonotype was sampled from a human donor who was either an allogeneic HSCT recipient or a stem cell or donor lymphocyte infusion donor (not recorded which). It is not recorded whose cells these are; they may come from a transplant donor. The sample taken for sequencing was blood, either unsorted or a sorted T cell fraction (not recorded which). This sequence joins TRBV25-1 and TRBJ2-2; 7 nucleotides line up with TRBD1. The CDR3: CASSEQGVGELFF. As DNA, the CDR3 is TGTGCCAGCAGTGAACAGGGGGTCGGGGAGCTGTTTTTT.